These 24 T cell receptor beta chains share one sample of origin, sequenced in a study of blood T cell repertoires in COVID-19. Libraries were prepared by immunoSEQ multiplex PCR; TCRdb keeps only in-frame clonotypes and omits some of them. The sample records about 260,000 clones, around 92% being singletons. The sequencing sample was made of peripheral blood. These receptors originate from a young adult with COVID-19, enrolled during active disease.

This sequence joins TRBV5-8 and TRBJ2-5; 7 bases align to TRBD2. Germline V gene data show CDR1 as SGHTS and CDR2 as YDEGEE. Losses at the gene ends were 6 bases for V and 2 bases for J; bases not matched to a gene: 4. The CDR3 runs to 13 residues. The CDR3 DNA is TGTGCCAGCACCGGACTAGAGCAAGAGACCCAGTACTTC. Translating it yields CASTGLEQETQYF.

This chain links TRBV6-5 with TRBJ1-1; no firm D call. The V and J ends lost 9 bases and 6 bases respectively, with 11 bases between them. The CDR3 covers 11 residues. Germline CDR1 reads MNHEY; CDR2 reads SVGAGI. CDR3 in DNA: TGTGCCAGTCTCGGGTGGCCTGAAGCTTTCTTT. Its protein is CASLGWPEAFF.

The J gene is TRBJ1-2, the V gene TRBV24-1; 7 nucleotides line up with TRBD1. With 3 bases clipped from V and 5 bases from J, the junction kept 5 bases outside the gene matches. Germline CDR1 and CDR2: KGHDR and SFDVKD. The CDR3 runs 14 residues. Here the CDR3 reads CATSDRRGQYGYTF. The CDR3 DNA reads TGTGCCACCAGTGATCGACGGGGACAGTATGGCTACACCTTC.

The gene calls are TRBV12-3 or TRBV12-4 and TRBJ2-1, with D tentatively TRBD2 (5 bases). V lost 10 bases and J lost 0, with 10 bases in between. CDR3 length: 13 residues. The CDR3 region is CAIARGSYNEQFF. CDR3 DNA: TGTGCCATCGCACGGGGCTCCTACAATGAGCAGTTCTTC.

J is TRBJ1-1 and V is TRBV21-1. TRBV21-1 is labeled a pseudogene. This CDR3 has 13 residues. The CDR3 is CASSKGGNTEAFF. DNA of the CDR3: TGTGCCAGCAGCAAGGGAGGGAACACTGAAGCTTTCTTT.

This chain joins TRBV11-2 and TRBJ2-7; 7 nucleotides line up with TRBD2. The junction had 12 bases not matched to a gene; V was cut back by 8 bases and J by 5 bases. The CDR3 has 14 residues. Germline V gene sequence: CDR1 SGHAT, CDR2 FQNNGV. The CDR3, as DNA: TGTGCCAGCGGCCGATCCGGACTAGTACACGAGCAGTACTTC. Translating gives CASGRSGLVHEQYF.

The V call is TRBV9, the J call TRBJ1-1; a weak D match, TRBD1 (5 bases). Germline lookup yields CDR1 SGDLS and CDR2 YYNGEE. V was shortened by 0 bases and J by 0 bases, with 6 bases between the two germline ends. CDR3 length: 14 residues. The CDR3 nucleotides read TGTGCCAGCAGCGTAGCAGGGATGAACACTGAAGCTTTCTTT. Its translation is CASSVAGMNTEAFF.

The chain carries TRBV19 and TRBJ2-2; 10 bases align to TRBD1. V lost 5 bases, J lost 7 bases, and 13 bases stayed unmatched. The CDR3 contains 17 residues. Germline assignment: CDR1 LNHDA and CDR2 SQIVND (reference sequence). The CDR3 sequence: CASSPGLAGTGVGELFF. Here the CDR3 DNA reads TGTGCCAGTAGTCCTGGGCTTGCCGGGACAGGGGTCGGGGAGCTGTTTTTT.

The chain carries TRBV18 and TRBJ1-3; D remains unclear. Germline assignment: CDR1 KGHSH and CDR2 LQKENI. The CDR3 extends over 15 amino acids. Trimming cost V 5 bases and J 4 bases, with 15 bases left between them. The CDR3 nucleotides are TGTGCCAGCTCAACCACGGAGCTTCGGGGAAACACCATATATTTT. Amino acids: CASSTTELRGNTIYF.

The chain has TRBV18 and TRBJ2-5; unclear D gene. Per the germline V gene, CDR1 is KGHSH and CDR2 is LQKENI. The V gene lost 0 bases and the J gene lost 5 bases, with 13 bases spanning the gap. This CDR3 region has 15 residues. The CDR3, as DNA: TGTGCCAGCTCACCACCACTGAACCGAGCGGAGACCCAGTACTTC. Protein sequence: CASSPPLNRAETQYF.

The genes are TRBV4-2 and TRBJ2-1, with TRBD2 matching 7 bases. Trimming cost V 2 bases and J 4 bases; bases outside gene matches: 8. Germline V CDR1 and CDR2: LGHNA, YNFKEQ. This CDR3 comprises 16 residues. The CDR3 nucleotides read TGTGCCAGCAGCCAACCTGGGGGGGACCCTTACAATGAGCAGTTCTTC. Protein product: CASSQPGGDPYNEQFF.

V is TRBV11-2 and J is TRBJ2-5, with a tentative D call TRBD1 (6 bases). The CDR3 contains 15 residues. V was trimmed by 5 bases and J by 4 bases, leaving 17 bases between them. The V gene's germline CDR1 is SGHAT and CDR2 FQNNGV. DNA of the CDR3: TGTGCCAGCAGCCTTAGCCCCACAGGGACAGAGACCCAGTACTTC. Its translation: CASSLSPTGTETQYF.

V usage is TRBV2 and J usage is TRBJ2-5; the match to TRBD2 covers 13 bases. J gave up 4 bases and V 8 bases, and 13 bases lay outside the gene matches. The CDR3 loop spans 17 amino acids. Germline CDR1 is SNHLY and CDR2 is FYNNEI. Written as DNA, the CDR3 is TGTGCCAGCGGGACTAGCGGGACCCAGATGGGGTCAGAGACCCAGTACTTC. This translates into CASGTSGTQMGSETQYF.

A single count supports this clone. The CDR3 is CASSAGTSGKPVETQYF. CDR3 DNA: TGCGCCAGCAGCGCCGGGACTAGCGGAAAACCCGTGGAGACCCAGTACTTC. This chain connects TRBV5-1 to TRBJ2-5; 11 bases fit TRBD2. CDR1 is SGHRS and CDR2 is YFSETQ in the germline V gene. The CDR3 consists of 17 residues. The J segment lost 5 bases and the V segment lost 4 bases, leaving 13 bases of the junction unmatched. The full variable domain, in which reference TRBV5-1 and TRBJ2-5 provide the parts outside the CDR3, is KAGVTQTPRYLIKTRGQQVTLSCSPISGHRSVSWYQQTPGQGLQFLFEYFSETQRNKGNFPGRFSGRQFSNSRSEMNVSTLELGDSALYLCASSAGTSGKPVETQYFGPGTRLLVL.

The chain combines TRBV7-9 with TRBJ1-1; TRBD1 agrees at 9 bases. CDR1 and CDR2 (germline): SEHNR, FQNEAQ (reference sequence). The CDR3 sequence is 15 residues long. With 5 bases clipped from V and 5 bases from J, the junction kept 9 bases outside the gene matches. CDR3 nucleotide sequence: TGTGCCAGCAGCCTATACCCGACAGGGGGAACTGAAGCTTTCTTT. This encodes CASSLYPTGGTEAFF.

The rearrangement uses TRBV19 and TRBJ2-1; TRBD2 aligns across 9 bases. CDR3 size: 17 residues. Germline-derived CDR1 and CDR2 are LNHDA and SQIVND (reference sequence). The J segment lost 4 bases and the V segment lost 5 bases, leaving 12 bases of the junction unmatched. The DNA of the CDR3 is TGTGCCAGTAGTGTCGGGACTAGCCCACCGGGATACAATGAGCAGTTCTTC. Encoded protein: CASSVGTSPPGYNEQFF.

The rearrangement links TRBV2 to TRBJ2-3, with 7 positions matching TRBD2. The CDR3 extends over 15 amino acids. CDR1 SNHLY and CDR2 FYNNEI come from the germline V gene. Unmatched junction bases numbered 18, after V lost 11 bases and J lost 7 bases. In DNA, the CDR3 is TGTGCCGACGGAGGGTTTGCTAGCGGCCTTAATACGCAGTATTTT. Translation gives CADGGFASGLNTQYF.

The rearrangement joins TRBV6-5 to TRBJ2-3; a possible D gene is TRBD2 (6 bases). CDR1 is MNHEY and CDR2 is SVGAGI in the germline V gene. The CDR3 length is 15 residues. Trimming removed 2 bases from V and 0 bases from J, with 9 bases in between. This CDR3 reads CASSYVAGSTDTQYF. CDR3 bases: TGTGCCAGCAGTTACGTGGCGGGGAGCACAGATACGCAGTATTTT.

J is TRBJ2-3 and V is TRBV19, with 8 bases aligning to TRBD2. CDR1 is LNHDA and CDR2 is SQIVND in the germline V gene (reference sequence). The CDR3 has 15 amino acids. V was clipped by 6 bases and J by 1 base; unmatched bases: 6. The CDR3 nucleotides are TGTGCCAGTAGGGGTAGCGGGATGGGCACAGATACGCAGTATTTT. This codes for CASRGSGMGTDTQYF.

This CDR3 is CASSDYPTGELFF. Here the CDR3 DNA reads TGCGCCAGCAGTGACTATCCGACCGGGGAGCTGTTTTTT. The chain is built from TRBV10-2 and TRBJ2-2; D is uncertain. This CDR3 spans 13 amino acids. The V gene lost 3 bases and the J gene lost 5 bases, with 7 bases spanning the gap. The germline V gene encodes CDR1 WSHSY and CDR2 SAAADI.

This clone appeared a single time. V and J are TRBV27 and TRBJ2-5, with D perhaps TRBD1 (6 bases). The germline gives CDR1 MNHEY, CDR2 SMNVEV (reference sequence). The CDR3 has 17 residues. The germline V and J ends were trimmed by 3 bases and 1 base, with 18 bases remaining between them. CDR3 loop: CASSFRLGQPIQETQYF. CDR3 DNA: TGTGCCAGCAGTTTCCGACTCGGACAGCCTATCCAAGAGACCCAGTACTTC.

The V gene is TRBV12-3 or TRBV12-4, the J gene TRBJ2-1; possible D gene TRBD2, 5 bases. The V gene lost 3 bases and the J gene lost 7 bases, with 7 bases spanning the gap. The CDR3 length is 12 residues. The CDR3, as DNA: TGTGCCAGCAGTTTTTCGGGAAATGAGCAGTTCTTC. Encoded protein: CASSFSGNEQFF.

This chain joins TRBV2 and TRBJ1-3, with 7 positions matching TRBD1. The CDR3 covers 17 residues. Germline lookup yields CDR1 SNHLY and CDR2 FYNNEI. V gave up 3 bases and J gave up 1 base; unmatched junction bases: 9. The CDR3: CASSDPIPGQSGNTIYF. In DNA form, the CDR3 reads TGTGCCAGCAGTGATCCGATACCGGGACAGTCTGGAAACACCATATATTTT.

The chain recombines TRBV5-1 with TRBJ1-6, with D possibly TRBD1 on 5 matching bases. V lost 2 bases, J lost 8 bases, and 11 bases lay in between. CDR3 size: 14 residues. Germline CDR1 reads SGHRS; CDR2 reads YFSETQ. The DNA for the CDR3 is TGCGCCAGCAGCTTCGGGGGGGTCGATTCACCCCTCCACTTT. It yields the protein CASSFGGVDSPLHF. Combining the CDR3 with reference TRBV5-1 and TRBJ1-6 gives the whole variable domain KAGVTQTPRYLIKTRGQQVTLSCSPISGHRSVSWYQQTPGQGLQFLFEYFSETQRNKGNFPGRFSGRQFSNSRSEMNVSTLELGDSALYLCASSFGGVDSPLHFGNGTRLTVT.